This TCR beta chain was identified during a study of blood T cell repertoires in COVID-19. For the study at large: Material from acute and convalescent COVID-19 was sourced from the United States, Italy and Spain. T cells, B-cell-depleted T cells, or PBMCs provided the cDNA or gDNA that served as material.

This CDR3 has 15 amino acids. Trimming removed 1 base at V and 6 bases at J, with 13 bases between. The germline gives CDR1 LNHNV, CDR2 YYDKDF (reference sequence). Profiling relied on immunoSEQ multiplex PCR, and the TCRdb table lists in-frame clones only, not all of them. There are 260,000 or so clones in the sample; about four fifths occur only once, and 7.5% lies in the top ten. The source material was peripheral blood. V gene TRBV15 combines with J gene TRBJ2-1, with D possibly matching TRBD2 (5 bases). The TCR was taken from a woman aged 80 or over with COVID-19, enrolled during active disease. The CDR3 DNA is TGTGCCACCAGCAGAGCTACTATCGGAGGCAATGAGCAGTTCTTC. Its protein product is CATSRATIGGNEQFF.